This passage covers 28 T cell receptor beta chains from one sample sequenced in a study of T cells in Graves' hyperthyroidism and ophthalmopathy. RNA transcripts yielded amplified TCR beta CDR3 regions. When the TCR CDR3 underwent first-round RT-PCR, the HTBI primer set was used. MiXCR was run by TCRdb on the multiplex PCR reads, yielding one entry per CDR3 protein. The sample holds roughly 700,000 distinct CDR3 sequences, 35% seen once. Sequenced sample: blood. The receptors stem from a woman in her forties with Graves' hyperthyroidism.

This clonotype showed up just a few times. This chain joins TRBV12-3 or TRBV12-4 and TRBJ2-7; 11 bases map to TRBD1. V dropped 6 bases and J dropped 6; count of bases not matched to a gene: 7. CDR3 length equals 14 residues. CDR3 sequence: CASRPRDRGGEQYF. The CDR3 DNA is TGTGCCAGCAGACCTCGGGACAGGGGGGGCGAGCAGTACTTC.

The chain carries TRBV24-1 and TRBJ1-2, with D possibly matching TRBD1 (5 bases). Germline CDR1 reads KGHDR; CDR2 reads SFDVKD. The CDR3 is 15 residues long. V gave up 4 bases and J gave up 2 bases, with 13 bases separating them. The CDR3 sequence: CATSDRRGYNYGYTF. In nucleotides, the CDR3 is TGTGCCACCAGTGACCGGCGGGGGTACAACTATGGCTACACCTTC.

A remark on this clonotype: A single base separates this from a much larger clone, so it may be a read error. This chain uses TRBV2 with TRBJ2-7, with D perhaps matching TRBD2 (5 bases). From germline, CDR1 is SNHLY and CDR2 FYNNEI. The CDR3 loop spans 11 amino acids. Trimming left V 6 bases short and J 3 bases short, with 6 bases between. CDR3 loop: CASRRVYEQYF. As DNA, the CDR3 is TGTGCCAGCAGGAGGGTCTACGAGCAGTACTTC.

The rearrangement links TRBV2 to TRBJ2-7; 10 positions agree with TRBD1. The CDR3 runs 14 residues. Trimming removed 5 bases from V and 9 bases from J; junction bases left unmatched: 10. The germline V gene has CDR1 SNHLY and CDR2 FYNNEI. The CDR3 bases are TGTGCCAGCAGTTTGGACAGGGGGGGGAACGGGCAGTACTTC. It yields the protein CASSLDRGGNGQYF. Variable domain in full (rest from reference TRBV2 and TRBJ2-7): EPEVTQTPSHQVTQMGQEVILRCVPISNHLYFYWYRQILGQKVEFLVSFYNNEISEKSEIFDDQFSVERPDGSNFTLKIRSTKLEDSAMYFCASSLDRGGNGQYFGPGTRLTVT.

This clonotype was observed at least ten times. Here the CDR3 DNA reads TGCGCCAGCAGCTATGGGACAGGGGGCCGTGGCTACACCTTC. Protein: CASSYGTGGRGYTF. The V and J genes are TRBV4-3 and TRBJ1-2; TRBD1 agrees at 12 bases. Unmatched junction bases numbered 5, after V lost 5 bases and J lost 7 bases. The CDR3 consists of 14 residues. In germline, CDR1 is LGHNA, CDR2 YSLEER.

This chain uses TRBV19 with TRBJ1-1; D not resolved. The CDR3 runs 14 residues. The germline gives CDR1 LNHDA, CDR2 SQIVND (reference sequence). V lost 5 bases and J 0 bases, leaving 10 bases between the germline ends. CDR3 coding DNA: TGTGCCAGTAGTCCAGAGACGGTGAACACTGAAGCTTTCTTT. Translation gives CASSPETVNTEAFF.

Written as DNA, the CDR3 is TGTGCCAGCAGTGGATTTAAGACAGTCTTGGGAAGGAACACTGAAGCTTTCTTT. Protein sequence: CASSGFKTVLGRNTEAFF. This chain uses TRBV25-1 with TRBJ1-1; possibly TRBD1 for D (5 bases). V was cut by 4 bases and J by 1 base, with 22 bases left in between. CDR3 size: 18 residues. Germline values: CDR1 MGHDK, CDR2 SYGVNS.

In its sample, this clonotype was seen once. This rearrangement joins TRBV7-2 to TRBJ2-3; TRBD1 matches at 7 bases. The CDR3 is made up of 15 amino acids. Germline lookup yields CDR1 SGHTA and CDR2 FQGNSA. V lost 0 bases to trimming and J lost 3 bases; unmatched junction nucleotides: 3. The CDR3 bases are TGTGCCAGCAGCTTAGCTACCAGGGGGACAGATACGCAGTATTTT. Its translation: CASSLATRGTDTQYF.

In its sample, this clonotype was seen many times. The gene calls are TRBV4-1 and TRBJ2-5, with a possible D match to TRBD2 (6 bases). The CDR3 contains 17 residues. Trimming took off 1 base at V and 5 bases at J, with 20 bases between the two ends. Germline V gene sequence: CDR1 MGHRA, CDR2 YSYEKL. CDR3 region: CASSQGRGGPPAETQYF. The CDR3, as DNA: TGCGCCAGCAGCCAAGGGAGGGGCGGCCCTCCGGCGGAGACCCAGTACTTC.

This clonotype was observed at least ten times. The rearrangement uses TRBV12-3 or TRBV12-4 and TRBJ1-1, with D perhaps TRBD1 (5 bases). V lost 1 base to trimming and J lost 7 bases, with 13 bases between them. The CDR3 is 14 residues long. CDR3 residues: CASSLGNRGVEAFF. CDR3 nucleotide sequence: TGTGCCAGCAGTTTAGGGAATCGGGGCGTTGAAGCTTTCTTT.

This clonotype has a handful of counts. The chain uses TRBV6-5 and TRBJ1-5; 8 bases fit TRBD1. From germline, CDR1 is MNHEY and CDR2 SVGAGI. The junction had 9 bases not matched to a gene; V was cut back by 2 bases and J by 0 bases. The CDR3 sequence is 18 residues long. The DNA of the CDR3 is TGTGCCAGCAGTTACCCGGACAGGGAGACCTATAGCAATCAGCCCCAGCATTTT. It encodes CASSYPDRETYSNQPQHF.

In its sample, this clonotype was seen many times. This sequence joins TRBV20-1 and TRBJ2-5, with 11 bases identical to TRBD2. The CDR3 runs 14 residues. The germline CDR1 and CDR2 sequences are DFQATT and SNEGSKA (reference sequence). After removal of 3 bases from V and 5 bases from J, the junction contained 5 bases not matched to a gene. CDR3 DNA sequence: TGCAGTGCTAGTAGCGGGAGGGCGTTGGAGACCCAGTACTTC. It encodes CSASSGRALETQYF.

Worth noting for this clonotype: A much larger clone differs from this one at a single base, so this may be a read error. The V and J genes are TRBV6-5 and TRBJ1-2; D may be TRBD1 (5 bases). With 5 bases removed from V and 6 bases from J, the gap between germline ends came to 7 bases. Germline CDR1 is MNHEY and CDR2 is SVGAGI. This CDR3 region has 11 residues. The CDR3 coding sequence is TGTGCCAGCAGTAAAGGGGATGGCTACACCTTC. This gives the protein CASSKGDGYTF.

This clonotype has just a few counts. The chain is built from TRBV20-1 and TRBJ1-2, with D unclear. V lost 1 base to trimming and J lost 3 bases, with 12 bases between them. Germline V lookup: CDR1 DFQATT, CDR2 SNEGSKA (reference sequence). This CDR3 comprises 14 residues. The CDR3 DNA reads TGCAGTGCTAGAGTGCGACGGATAGACTATGGCTACACCTTC. Translating it yields CSARVRRIDYGYTF.

The J gene is TRBJ1-2, the V gene TRBV24-1, with 8 bases aligning to TRBD1. J was trimmed by 4 bases and V by 4 bases; bases with no gene match: 4. The CDR3 runs 14 residues. CDR1 KGHDR and CDR2 SFDVKD come from the germline V gene. The CDR3 reads CATSEGDRSYGYTF. The CDR3 DNA reads TGTGCCACCAGTGAGGGGGACAGGTCCTATGGCTACACCTTC.

The chain employs TRBV20-1 and TRBJ2-5; 8 bases are shared with TRBD2. This CDR3 region has 14 residues. V lost 5 bases and J lost 4; bases outside the gene matches: 9. The germline V gene encodes CDR1 DFQATT and CDR2 SNEGSKA (reference sequence). CDR3 nucleotides: TGCAGTGCTCCCTCCGGGACTAGGGGAGAGACCCAGTACTTC. This sequence encodes CSAPSGTRGETQYF.

Many counts were recorded for this clonotype. This chain links TRBV7-6 with TRBJ1-1; D remains ambiguous. This CDR3 is 13 amino acids long. Germline V gene lookup returns CDR1 SGHVS and CDR2 FNYEAQ. Trimming cost V 5 bases and J 1 base, with 8 bases left between them. CDR3 in amino acids: CASSPVQNTEAFF. For the CDR3, the DNA is TGTGCCAGCAGCCCGGTCCAGAACACTGAAGCTTTCTTT.

The CDR3 sequence is CASSLVWDGPYEQYF. As DNA, the CDR3 is TGTGCCAGCAGCTTGGTGTGGGACGGACCCTACGAGCAGTACTTC. The chain joins TRBV5-6 to TRBJ2-7; TRBD1 or TRBD2 may be the D gene (5 bases each). This CDR3 contains 15 residues. V was clipped by 0 bases and J by 2 bases, with 12 bases between them. Germline CDR1 reads SGHDT; CDR2 reads YYEEEE.

The rearrangement uses TRBV19 and TRBJ1-2, with a weak D call TRBD1 (6 bases). From germline, CDR1 is LNHDA and CDR2 SQIVND (reference sequence). This CDR3 comprises 15 residues. V dropped 4 bases and J dropped 4 bases, with 16 bases sitting between them. The CDR3 nucleotides are TGTGCCAGTAGTAGGGGGGCAGGGGCCTCCTATGGCTACACCTTC. It codes for CASSRGAGASYGYTF. The variable domain in full, with the rest retrieved from reference TRBV19 and TRBJ1-2, is DGGITQSPKYLFRKEGQNVTLSCEQNLNHDAMYWYRQDPGQGLRLIYYSQIVNDFQKGDIAEGYSVSREKKESFPLTVTSAQKNPTAFYLCASSRGAGASYGYTFGSGTRLTVV.

This clonotype came up a few times. V is TRBV9 and J is TRBJ1-3; D gene uncertain. Trimming took 5 bases from V and 0 from J, leaving 15 bases between them. CDR3 length: 16 amino acids. Per the germline V gene, CDR1 is SGDLS and CDR2 is YYNGEE. The CDR3 spells CASSSYSLHSGNTIYF. The DNA of the CDR3 is TGTGCCAGCAGTTCCTACAGCCTTCACTCTGGAAACACCATATATTTT.

This clonotype has more than one count but fewer than ten. The CDR3 sequence is CASSLFVSTIGQTGELFF. The CDR3 region has the DNA TGTGCCAGCAGCTTGTTTGTTTCGACAATCGGTCAGACCGGGGAGCTGTTTTTT. The rearrangement links TRBV5-6 to TRBJ2-2; D remains unclear. Germline V gene data show CDR1 as SGHDT and CDR2 as YYEEEE. The V and J ends lost 1 base and 5 bases respectively, with 21 bases between them. The CDR3 contains 18 residues.

With respect to this clonotype: A read error may account for a junction end that differs from germline. The chain joins TRBV7-8 to TRBJ2-2; perhaps TRBD2 as D (5 bases). Germline CDR1 reads SGHVS; CDR2 reads FQNEAQ. This CDR3 region has 15 residues. CDR3 DNA: TGTGCCAGCAGCTTAAGGCTAGCTTCTACCGGGGAGCTGTCTTTT. The encoded protein is CASSLRLASTGELSF.

This clonotype showed up many times. CDR3 sequence: CATGTTGPYEQYF. The CDR3 bases are TGTGCCACCGGTACCACGGGGCCCTACGAGCAGTACTTC. The chain carries TRBV10-3 and TRBJ2-7, with D tentatively TRBD1 or TRBD2 (5 bases each). CDR3 length: 13 amino acids. The germline V gene encodes CDR1 ENHRY and CDR2 SYGVKD. V was cut by 10 bases and J by 2 bases, with 15 bases left in between.

This clonotype occurred many times. This chain connects TRBV4-1 to TRBJ2-7; D is possibly TRBD1 (6 bases). With 1 base removed from V and 1 base from J, the gap between germline ends came to 11 bases. The CDR3 is 15 amino acids. Looked up from germline, CDR1 is MGHRA and CDR2 is YSYEKL. CDR3 loop: CASSQVGTLSYEQYF. In DNA, the CDR3 is TGCGCCAGCAGCCAAGTGGGGACACTATCCTACGAGCAGTACTTC.

The chain joins TRBV7-2 to TRBJ1-4, with D hard to call. This CDR3 comprises 14 residues. V lost 4 bases to trimming and J lost 9 bases, with 15 bases between them. Per germline, CDR1 SGHTA and CDR2 FQGNSA. CDR3: CASSSRKEGKKLFF. The CDR3 DNA follows: TGTGCCAGCAGCTCCCGGAAGGAGGGAAAAAAACTGTTTTTT.

This clonotype has just a few counts. The V gene is TRBV6-5, the J gene TRBJ2-5; 7 nucleotides align to TRBD1. This CDR3 has 16 residues. Trimming cost V 1 base and J 1 base; bases outside gene matches: 6. CDR1 is MNHEY, CDR2 SVGAGI, per germline. The CDR3 region is CASSYFGTDGQETQYF. DNA for the CDR3: TGTGCCAGCAGTTACTTCGGGACAGACGGCCAAGAGACCCAGTACTTC.

This clonotype came up many times. J is TRBJ2-5 and V is TRBV2; D is unclear. CDR3 length: 13 amino acids. Germline CDR1 and CDR2: SNHLY and FYNNEI. V lost 3 bases to trimming and J lost 5 bases, with 10 bases between them. CDR3 in amino acids: CASSELPAETQYF. The CDR3 DNA sequence: TGTGCCAGCAGTGAGTTGCCCGCGGAGACCCAGTACTTC. The complete variable domain, with remaining parts taken from reference TRBV2 and TRBJ2-5, reads EPEVTQTPSHQVTQMGQEVILRCVPISNHLYFYWYRQILGQKVEFLVSFYNNEISEKSEIFDDQFSVERPDGSNFTLKIRSTKLEDSAMYFCASSELPAETQYFGPGTRLLVL.

The chain joins TRBV25-1 to TRBJ2-5; 10 bases match TRBD2. Trimming took 0 bases from V and 1 from J; bases not matched to a gene: 2. The CDR3 extends over 16 amino acids. Per germline, CDR1 MGHDK and CDR2 SYGVNS. CDR3 sequence (DNA): TGTGCCAGCAGTGAATATTGGACTAGCGGCCAAGAGACCCAGTACTTC. Translating gives CASSEYWTSGQETQYF.